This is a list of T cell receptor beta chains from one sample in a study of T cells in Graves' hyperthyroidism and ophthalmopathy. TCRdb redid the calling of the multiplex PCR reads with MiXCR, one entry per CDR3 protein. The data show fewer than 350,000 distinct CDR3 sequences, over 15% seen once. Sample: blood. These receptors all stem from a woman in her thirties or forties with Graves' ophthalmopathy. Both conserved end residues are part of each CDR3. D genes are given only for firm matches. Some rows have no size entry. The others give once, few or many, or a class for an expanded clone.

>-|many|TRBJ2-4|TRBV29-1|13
CSVVDQGKNIQYF
TGCAGCGTTGTTGACCAAGGCAAAAACATTCAGTACTTC
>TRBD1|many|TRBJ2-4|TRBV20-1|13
CSAGRDRGNIQYF
TGCAGTGCTGGACGGGACAGGGGAAACATTCAGTACTTC
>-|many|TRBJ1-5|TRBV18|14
CASSPEGSNQPQHF
TGTGCCAGCTCACCAGAGGGTAGCAATCAGCCCCAGCATTTT
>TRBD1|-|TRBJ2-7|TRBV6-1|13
CASTGGASYEQYF
TGTGCCAGTACAGGGGGCGCATCCTACGAGCAGTACTTC
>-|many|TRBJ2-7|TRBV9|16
CASSTIRTVGHYKQYF
TGTGCCAGCAGCACAATCAGGACAGTCGGACACTACAAGCAGTACTTC
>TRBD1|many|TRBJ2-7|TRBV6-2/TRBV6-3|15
CASGAPGQGNYEQYF
TGTGCCAGCGGAGCCCCGGGACAGGGGAACTACGAGCAGTACTTC
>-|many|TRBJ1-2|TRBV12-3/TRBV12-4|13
CASSFDPVYGYTF
TGTGCCAGCAGTTTTGATCCAGTCTATGGCTACACCTTC
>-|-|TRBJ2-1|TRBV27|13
CASRHWGSYEQFF
TGTGCCAGCAGGCACTGGGGCAGCTACGAGCAGTTCTTC
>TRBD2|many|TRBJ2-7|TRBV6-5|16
CASSYSSPSGMYEQYF
TGTGCCAGCAGTTACTCGAGTCCTAGCGGGATGTACGAGCAGTACTTC
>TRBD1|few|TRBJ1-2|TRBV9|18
CASSLPETGTGGSHGYTF
TGTGCCAGCAGCCTACCCGAGACCGGGACAGGGGGATCTCATGGCTACACCTTC
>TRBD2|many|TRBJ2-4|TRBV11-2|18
CASTLGLAVGRAKNIQYF
TGTGCCAGCACCCTCGGACTAGCGGTGGGGAGAGCCAAAAACATTCAGTACTTC
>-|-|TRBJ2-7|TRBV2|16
CASSLPSWAGAYEQYF
TGTGCCAGCAGTCTCCCCTCTTGGGCGGGCGCATACGAGCAGTACTTC
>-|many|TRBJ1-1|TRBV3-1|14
CASSQGYRNTEAFF
TGTGCCAGCAGCCAAGGTTACCGGAACACTGAAGCTTTCTTT
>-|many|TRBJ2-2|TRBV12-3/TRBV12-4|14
CASTLAANTGELFF
TGTGCCAGCACTTTAGCAGCGAACACCGGGGAGCTGTTTTTT
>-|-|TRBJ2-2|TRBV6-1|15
CASRNQGPNTGELFF
TGTGCCAGCAGAAATCAGGGACCGAACACCGGGGAGCTGTTTTTT
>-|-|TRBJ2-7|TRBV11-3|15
CASSASERRDREQYF
TGTGCCAGCAGCGCAAGCGAGAGACGGGATCGCGAGCAGTACTTC
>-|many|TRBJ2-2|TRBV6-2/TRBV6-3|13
CASLAVNTGELFF
TGTGCCAGCTTAGCGGTGAACACCGGGGAGCTGTTTTTT
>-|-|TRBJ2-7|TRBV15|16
CATSRAGGLFPYEQYF
TGTGCCACCAGCAGAGCGGGCGGATTATTCCCCTACGAGCAGTACTTC
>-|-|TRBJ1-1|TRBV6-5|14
CASSYAQANTEAFF
TGTGCCAGCAGTTACGCCCAGGCGAACACTGAAGCTTTCTTT
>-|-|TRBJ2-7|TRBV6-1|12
CASSQNAYEQYF
TGTGCCAGCAGTCAGAATGCCTACGAGCAGTACTTC
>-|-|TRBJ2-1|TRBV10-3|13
CAIKCGDSYEQFF
TGTGCCATCAAGTGTGGGGATTCCTACGAGCAGTTCTTC
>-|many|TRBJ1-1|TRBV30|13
CAWKSRHLTEAFF
TGTGCCTGGAAAAGTCGACACCTAACTGAAGCTTTCTTT
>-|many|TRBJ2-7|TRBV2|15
CASSPGGQLIHEQYF
TGTGCCAGCAGTCCCGGGGGTCAGTTGATTCACGAGCAGTACTTC
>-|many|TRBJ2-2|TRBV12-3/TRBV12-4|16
CASSLIRALATGELFF
TGTGCCAGCAGTTTGATTAGAGCACTCGCCACCGGGGAGCTGTTTTTT
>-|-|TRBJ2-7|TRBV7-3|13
CASSRTSNHEQYF
TGTGCCAGCTCCCGAACTAGCAACCACGAGCAGTACTTC
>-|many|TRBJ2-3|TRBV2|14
CAGAGRENADTQYF
TGTGCCGGGGCGGGCAGGGAGAATGCAGATACGCAGTATTTT
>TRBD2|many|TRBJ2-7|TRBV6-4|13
CASSEREEDEQYF
TGTGCCAGCAGTGAGCGGGAGGAAGACGAGCAGTACTTC
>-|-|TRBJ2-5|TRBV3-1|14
CASSQDSRLETQYF
TGTGCCAGCAGCCAAGACAGTAGATTAGAGACCCAGTACTTC
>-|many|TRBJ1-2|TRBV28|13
CASSRLQGNGYTF
TGTGCCAGCAGTCGACTACAGGGAAATGGCTACACCTTC
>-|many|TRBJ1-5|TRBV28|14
CASSLSGENQPQHF
TGTGCCAGCAGTTTGTCAGGGGAGAATCAGCCCCAGCATTTT
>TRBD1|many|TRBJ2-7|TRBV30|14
CAWSMGQGEDEQYF
TGTGCCTGGAGTATGGGACAGGGTGAGGACGAGCAGTACTTC
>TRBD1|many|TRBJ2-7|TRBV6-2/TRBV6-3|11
CATGTGFEQYF
TGTGCCACCGGGACAGGGTTCGAGCAGTACTTC
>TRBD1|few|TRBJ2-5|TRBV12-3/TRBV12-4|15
CASSSGQGPRETQYF
TGTGCCAGCAGTTCAGGACAGGGGCCCCGGGAGACCCAGTACTTC
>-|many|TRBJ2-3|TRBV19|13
CASSIGRGDTQYF
TGTGCCAGTAGTATAGGAAGAGGAGATACGCAGTATTTT
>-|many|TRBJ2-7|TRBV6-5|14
CASSRTVLSYEQYF
TGTGCCAGCAGTCGGACGGTACTCTCCTACGAGCAGTACTTC
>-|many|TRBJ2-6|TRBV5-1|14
CASSRVSGANVLTF
TGCGCCAGCAGCCGGGTCTCTGGGGCCAACGTCCTGACTTTC
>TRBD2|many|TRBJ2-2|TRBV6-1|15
CASSALAGVVRELFF
TGTGCCAGCAGTGCTTTAGCGGGAGTTGTAAGGGAGCTGTTTTTT
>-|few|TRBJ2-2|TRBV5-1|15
CASSFPRDDTGELFF
TGCGCCAGCAGCTTTCCGAGGGACGACACCGGGGAGCTGTTTTTT
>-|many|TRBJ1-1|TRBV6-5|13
CASRSGRWGAAFF
TGTGCCAGCAGAAGTGGGCGGTGGGGAGCGGCTTTCTTT
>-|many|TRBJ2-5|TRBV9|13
CASSVGAGETQYF
TGTGCCAGCAGCGTGGGCGCGGGGGAGACCCAGTACTTC
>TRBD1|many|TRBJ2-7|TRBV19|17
CASSSFLRTGGSYEQYF
TGTGCCAGTAGTTCCTTTCTTCGGACAGGGGGTTCCTACGAGCAGTACTTC